Listed below are T cell receptor beta chains from one sample, sequenced in a study of blood T cell repertoires in COVID-19. TCRdb's table, derived via immunoSEQ multiplex PCR, lists solely in-frame clones and lacks some. The repertoire holds 150,000 to 200,000 clones, with roughly nine tenths as singletons. The specimen was peripheral blood. All receptors come from a woman between 65 and 79 years old with acute or convalescent COVID-19. The CDR3 runs from the conserved cysteine through the conserved F or W. A D gene is named only where the DNA matches it firmly. Size tells how often a clone was seen (once, few, many) or the class of an expanded clone, and some rows leave it out.

d_gene | abundance | j_gene | v_gene | CDR3aa | CDR3nt
NA | NA | TRBJ1-5 | TRBV28 | CASSLRGYKGPQHF | TGTGCCAGCAGTTTAAGAGGGTACAAGGGGCCCCAGCATTTT
TRBD1 | NA | TRBJ1-5 | TRBV19 | CASGQGNQPQHF | TGTGCCAGCGGACAGGGCAATCAGCCCCAGCATTTT
TRBD1 | NA | TRBJ2-1 | TRBV27 | CASSLSITGTGDNEQFF | TGTGCCAGCAGTTTATCGATAACCGGGACAGGGGACAATGAGCAGTTCTTC
TRBD1 | NA | TRBJ2-7 | TRBV28 | CASRLDRTYEQYF | TGTGCCAGCAGGTTGGACAGGACCTACGAGCAGTACTTC
TRBD1 | NA | TRBJ2-3 | TRBV7-2 | CASSLGTASGTQYF | TGTGCCAGCAGCCTCGGGACAGCTAGTGGTACGCAGTATTTT
TRBD1 | NA | TRBJ1-6 | TRBV6-1 | CASRESRTGRNSPLHF | TGTGCCAGCAGAGAATCGCGGACAGGGAGGAATTCACCCCTCCACTTT
NA | NA | TRBJ1-2 | TRBV13 | CASSLNNRADFNYGYTF | TGTGCCAGCAGCTTAAATAACAGGGCAGATTTTAACTATGGCTACACCTTC
TRBD1 | NA | TRBJ1-1 | TRBV6-2/TRBV6-3 | CASSWGTGEAFF | TGTGCCAGCAGTTGGGGGACAGGGGAAGCTTTCTTT
NA | NA | TRBJ1-2 | TRBV5-8 | CASSYNFAGYTF | TGTGCCAGCAGCTATAACTTTGCTGGCTACACCTTC
TRBD1 | once | TRBJ1-4 | TRBV2 | CASSDSGTGNEKLFF | TGTGCCAGCAGTGATTCCGGGACAGGGAATGAAAAACTGTTTTTT
NA | NA | TRBJ1-1 | TRBV12-3/TRBV12-4 | CASSNRVDTEAFF | TGTGCCAGCAGTAACAGGGTTGACACTGAAGCTTTCTTT
NA | NA | TRBJ1-5 | TRBV19 | CASSIGRQLYNQPQHF | TGTGCCAGTAGTATAGGCAGGCAGCTCTATAATCAGCCCCAGCATTTT
NA | NA | TRBJ2-3 | TRBV6-2/TRBV6-3 | CASSYSNRQTSTDTQYF | TGTGCCAGCAGTTACTCGAATCGACAGACGAGCACAGATACGCAGTATTTT
NA | NA | TRBJ2-1 | TRBV7-8 | CASSLVQGMGGEQFF | TGTGCCAGCAGCTTAGTCCAAGGAATGGGGGGTGAGCAGTTCTTC
NA | NA | TRBJ2-6 | TRBV28 | CASSLVLGASGANVLTF | TGTGCCAGCAGTTTGGTTCTCGGAGCTTCTGGGGCCAACGTCCTGACTTTC
TRBD1 | once | TRBJ2-7 | TRBV3-1/TRBV3-2 | CASSRQGDYEQYF | TGTGCCAGCAGCCGACAGGGGGACTACGAGCAGTACTTC
NA | NA | TRBJ1-5 | TRBV19 | CASSIWGVGQPQHF | TGTGCCAGTAGTATATGGGGGGTCGGTCAGCCCCAGCATTTT
NA | NA | TRBJ1-4 | TRBV7-9 | CASSLGQENEKLFF | TGTGCCAGCAGCTTAGGGCAGGAAAATGAAAAACTGTTTTTT
NA | once | TRBJ2-6 | TRBV6-5 | CASRQFSGANVLTF | TGTGCCAGCAGACAATTCTCTGGGGCCAACGTCCTGACTTTC
TRBD1 | NA | TRBJ2-7 | TRBV7-2 | CASSLLGQGNEQYF | TGTGCCAGCAGCTTACTGGGACAGGGCAACGAGCAGTACTTC
TRBD1 | once | TRBJ1-3 | TRBV4-1 | CASSQIADHRGKAGNTIYF | TGCGCCAGCAGCCAAATCGCCGACCACAGGGGCAAGGCTGGAAACACCATATATTTT
TRBD2 | NA | TRBJ2-3 | TRBV4-2 | CASSQDRTSGGLRRTDTQYF | TGTGCCAGCAGCCAAGATCGGACTAGCGGGGGGCTAAGACGTACAGATACGCAGTATTTT
NA | NA | TRBJ1-1 | TRBV24-1 | CATSDTGISTEAFF | TGTGCCACCAGCGATACAGGAATAAGCACTGAAGCTTTCTTT
NA | NA | TRBJ2-3 | TRBV4-1 | CASSRRGSTDTQYF | TGCGCCAGCAGCCGAAGGGGTAGCACAGATACGCAGTATTTT
NA | NA | TRBJ1-2 | TRBV7-2 | CASSLVALDGYTF | TGTGCCAGCAGCTTGGTGGCCTTGGATGGCTACACCTTC
TRBD1 | once | TRBJ1-6 | TRBV5-6 | CASSLFGGDRIGNSPLHF | TGTGCCAGCAGCTTGTTTGGTGGGGACAGGATTGGTAATTCACCCCTCCACTTT
NA | NA | TRBJ1-6 | TRBV30 | CAWSGPTRGSPLHF | TGTGCCTGGAGCGGACCCACCAGGGGCTCACCCCTCCACTTT
TRBD2 | NA | TRBJ2-1 | TRBV27 | CASRPSLAGGHTSYNEQFF | TGTGCCAGCAGGCCTTCACTAGCGGGAGGCCATACTTCCTACAATGAGCAGTTCTTC
NA | NA | TRBJ1-2 | TRBV6-5 | CASRGRDYGYTF | TGTGCCAGCAGGGGGCGAGACTATGGCTACACCTTC
NA | NA | TRBJ1-2 | TRBV15 | CATSRGGVGYTF | TGTGCCACCAGCAGGGGAGGGGTGGGCTACACCTTC
NA | NA | TRBJ1-6 | TRBV5-1 | CASSARGFNSPLHF | TGCGCCAGCAGTGCTCGGGGTTTCAATTCACCCCTCCACTTT
TRBD1 | NA | TRBJ2-5 | TRBV7-6 | CASSLANGQGSYETQYF | TGTGCCAGCAGCTTAGCCAACGGACAGGGGTCCTATGAGACCCAGTACTTC
TRBD1 | NA | TRBJ1-1 | TRBV30 | CAWSTGGPEAFF | TGTGCCTGGAGTACAGGGGGCCCTGAAGCTTTCTTT